Following are 23 T cell receptor beta chains from one sample sequenced in a study of blood T cell repertoires in COVID-19. Repertoires were generated with immunoSEQ multiplex PCR, while TCRdb's copy carries only in-frame clones and drops some. The sample includes roughly 300,000 clones, approximately 88% of them seen just once. The sample consisted of peripheral blood. All receptors come from a young man who had recovered from COVID-19.

The chain recombines TRBV19 with TRBJ1-1; 7 bases line up with TRBD1. Germline values: CDR1 LNHDA, CDR2 SQIVND (reference sequence). The J segment lost 5 bases and the V segment lost 1 base, leaving 4 bases of the junction unmatched. The CDR3 loop spans 14 amino acids. This CDR3 reads CASSIAGGWTEAFF. DNA of the CDR3: TGTGCCAGTAGTATAGCAGGGGGATGGACTGAAGCTTTCTTT.

V is TRBV5-1 and J is TRBJ2-7; 12 bases match TRBD2. The trim removed 6 bases at V and 4 bases at J, leaving 11 bases unmatched. The CDR3 runs to 16 residues. Per the germline V gene, CDR1 is SGHRS and CDR2 is YFSETQ. The DNA of the CDR3 is TGCGCCAGCATGCCTCGGACTAGCGGGATAGGTTACGAGCAGTACTTC. This encodes CASMPRTSGIGYEQYF. The whole variable domain, remainder taken from reference TRBV5-1 and TRBJ2-7, is KAGVTQTPRYLIKTRGQQVTLSCSPISGHRSVSWYQQTPGQGLQFLFEYFSETQRNKGNFPGRFSGRQFSNSRSEMNVSTLELGDSALYLCASMPRTSGIGYEQYFGPGTRLTVT.

This chain links TRBV7-9 with TRBJ2-5; D is unresolved. The CDR3 length is 17 residues. Germline-derived CDR1 and CDR2 are SEHNR and FQNEAQ (reference sequence). Trimming took off 5 bases at V and 5 bases at J, with 24 bases between the two ends. The CDR3 coding sequence is TGTGCCAGCAGCGTACTAACCCGGGTCGCCGATGGGGAGACCCAGTACTTC. Its protein product is CASSVLTRVADGETQYF.

The chain has TRBV7-9 and TRBJ2-1; tentative D call: TRBD2 (6 bases). Germline V lookup: CDR1 SEHNR, CDR2 FQNEAQ (reference sequence). Trimming pared 5 bases from V and 6 bases from J, leaving 17 bases between. There are 15 residues in the CDR3. As DNA, the CDR3 is TGTGCCAGCAGCAAGAGTAGCGGCGGGACCAATGAGCAGTTCTTC. It is translated as CASSKSSGGTNEQFF.

This sequence joins TRBV5-1 and TRBJ1-1; 9 bases agree with TRBD1. CDR1 and CDR2 (germline): SGHRS, YFSETQ. This CDR3 comprises 14 residues. The ends lost 4 bases at V and 4 bases at J; junction bases unmatched: 5. The CDR3 spells CASSPGTGITEAFF. Written as DNA, the CDR3 is TGCGCCAGCAGCCCTGGGACAGGGATCACTGAAGCTTTCTTT.

V and J are TRBV5-1 and TRBJ2-7; 8 nucleotides agree with TRBD1. CDR1 SGHRS and CDR2 YFSETQ come from the germline V gene. CDR3 size: 15 residues. Trimming took 0 bases from V and 5 from J; bases not matched to a gene: 7. CDR3 sequence (DNA): TGCGCCAGCAGCTTGGATGGACAGGGAATCCACGAGCAGTACTTC. Its translation is CASSLDGQGIHEQYF.

Comment on this clone: A junction boundary mismatches the germline segment, possibly from a read error. This chain joins TRBV7-2 and TRBJ1-2; 8 bases align to TRBD1. Germline V gene lookup returns CDR1 SGHTA and CDR2 FQGNSA. The CDR3 has 12 amino acids. As DNA, the CDR3 is TGTGCCAGCAGCCCGGGCGCAGGGGGCCTGGCCTTC. It encodes CASSPGAGGLAF. The full variable domain, in which reference TRBV7-2 and TRBJ1-2 provide the parts outside the CDR3, is GAGVSQSPSNKVTEKGKDVELRCDPISGHTALYWYRQSLGQGLEFLIYFQGNSAPDKSGLPSDRFSAERTGGSVSTLTIQRTQQEDSAVYLCASSPGAGGLAFGSGTRLTVV.

V usage is TRBV6-5 and J usage is TRBJ1-1, with D possibly matching TRBD1 (5 bases). The CDR3 is made up of 14 amino acids. CDR1 MNHEY and CDR2 SVGAGI come from the germline V gene. V dropped 6 bases and J dropped 6 bases, with 17 bases sitting between them. The chain's CDR3 is CASRAGRPSPEAFF. In nucleotides, the CDR3 is TGTGCCAGCAGGGCGGGACGGCCAAGCCCTGAAGCTTTCTTT.

The chain carries TRBV6-5 and TRBJ2-5; 10 nucleotides match TRBD2. The CDR3 is 15 residues long. With V trimmed by 7 bases and J by 5 bases, 10 bases remained unmatched. CDR1 and CDR2 from the germline V gene are MNHEY and SVGAGI. CDR3 in DNA: TGTGCCAGCACCCAAGCGGGAGGGCTATATGAGACCCAGTACTTC. Amino acids: CASTQAGGLYETQYF.

This chain uses TRBV27 with TRBJ1-2; D is perhaps TRBD1 (6 bases). Per germline, CDR1 MNHEY and CDR2 SMNVEV (reference sequence). Trimming took off 4 bases at V and 8 bases at J, with 20 bases between the two ends. There are 15 residues in the CDR3. As DNA, the CDR3 is TGTGCCAGCAGTTCATTTCGGACAGACGTCGAAGGCTACACCTTC. It is translated as CASSSFRTDVEGYTF.

J is TRBJ1-1 and V is TRBV9; D possibly corresponds to TRBD1 (6 bases). The V gene lost 3 bases and the J gene lost 11 bases, with 17 bases spanning the gap. CDR1 and CDR2 from the germline V gene are SGDLS and YYNGEE. CDR3 length equals 13 residues. This chain's CDR3 is CASSAHAGTNAFF. For the CDR3, the DNA is TGTGCCAGCAGCGCCCACGCCGGGACAAATGCTTTCTTT. Using reference TRBV9 and TRBJ1-1 for the parts outside the CDR3, the full variable domain is DSGVTQTPKHLITATGQRVTLRCSPRSGDLSVYWYQQSLDQGLQFLIQYYNGEERAKGNILERFSAQQFPDLHSELNLSSLELGDSALYFCASSAHAGTNAFFGQGTRLTVV.

The rearrangement uses TRBV19 and TRBJ1-5; 9 bases fit TRBD1. In germline, CDR1 is LNHDA, CDR2 SQIVND (reference sequence). The CDR3 length is 15 residues. With V trimmed by 5 bases and J by 7 bases, 9 bases remained unmatched. The CDR3 nucleotides read TGTGCCAGTAGTGCCCAACAGGGGGCGAGACAGCCCCAGCATTTT. This gives the protein CASSAQQGARQPQHF.

The V call is TRBV6-5, the J call TRBJ2-1; D unclear. The CDR3 loop spans 16 amino acids. Germline loops: CDR1 MNHEY, CDR2 SVGAGI. The germline V and J ends were trimmed by 2 bases and 5 bases, with 16 bases remaining between them. The CDR3 nucleotides read TGTGCCAGCAGTTACCGACTTTCCGTGGTCGACAATGAGCAGTTCTTC. It codes for CASSYRLSVVDNEQFF.

The chain combines TRBV4-1 with TRBJ2-7; D gene uncertain. Germline V CDR1 and CDR2: MGHRA, YSYEKL. Trimming removed 0 bases from V and 4 bases from J, with 7 bases in between. This CDR3 has 13 amino acids. CDR3 protein: CASSQEPSYEQYF. The CDR3 bases are TGCGCCAGCAGCCAAGAGCCCAGTTACGAGCAGTACTTC.

The chain combines TRBV7-9 with TRBJ2-1; 11 bases are a match to TRBD2. The CDR3 contains 19 residues. J was trimmed by 0 bases and V by 5 bases; bases with no gene match: 12. Germline CDR1 and CDR2: SEHNR and FQNEAQ (reference sequence). The CDR3 is CASSTSGSGAVGSYNEQFF. The CDR3 DNA is TGTGCCAGCAGCACTAGCGGGAGCGGCGCAGTTGGCTCCTACAATGAGCAGTTCTTC.

This clone came up once. The chain recombines TRBV6-2 or TRBV6-3 with TRBJ1-2; D gene ambiguous. The CDR3 contains 15 residues. V was clipped by 0 bases and J by 4 bases, with 12 bases between them. Germline V gene data show CDR1 as MNHEY and CDR2 as SVGEGT. CDR3 protein: CASSYSRELFYGYTF. CDR3 sequence (DNA): TGTGCCAGCAGTTACTCGAGGGAACTCTTCTATGGCTACACCTTC.

The V call is TRBV10-3, the J call TRBJ2-1; 10 bases map to TRBD2. V was clipped by 7 bases and J by 6 bases; unmatched bases: 18. The CDR3 length is 18 residues. From germline, CDR1 is ENHRY and CDR2 SYGVKD. CDR3: CAIMGQGKREGRVNEQFF. For the CDR3, the DNA is TGTGCCATCATGGGGCAGGGGAAGCGGGAGGGCCGAGTCAATGAGCAGTTCTTC.

This clone was seen once. The chain employs TRBV7-9 and TRBJ2-5; 8 nucleotides match TRBD2. With V trimmed by 5 bases and J by 5 bases, 4 bases remained unmatched. In germline, CDR1 is SEHNR, CDR2 FQNEAQ (reference sequence). The CDR3 has 13 residues. The chain's CDR3 is CASSPGGEETQYF. The CDR3 DNA reads as TGTGCCAGCAGCCCCGGGGGGGAGGAGACCCAGTACTTC.

The V gene is TRBV19, the J gene TRBJ1-3, with D unresolved. The CDR3 spans 14 residues. V lost 7 bases and J lost 3, with 13 bases in between. Germline CDR1 is LNHDA and CDR2 is SQIVND (reference sequence). CDR3 bases: TGTGCCAGTACCCGATTGAGTGGTGGAAACACCATATATTTT. It encodes CASTRLSGGNTIYF.

The rearrangement uses TRBV5-1 and TRBJ1-2; 7 bases agree with TRBD1. V lost 0 bases to trimming and J lost 7 bases; unmatched junction nucleotides: 9. CDR3 length: 15 residues. Germline V gene data show CDR1 as SGHRS and CDR2 as YFSETQ. The CDR3, as DNA: TGCGCCAGCAGCTTGGGCGGTCAGGGGGGTAGTGGCTACACCTTC. Residues: CASSLGGQGGSGYTF.

V usage is TRBV19 and J usage is TRBJ1-2; TRBD1 aligns across 8 bases. Per germline, CDR1 LNHDA and CDR2 SQIVND (reference sequence). This CDR3 contains 15 residues. The V and J ends lost 6 bases and 4 bases, in that order; junction bases with no gene match: 10. The CDR3 DNA follows: TGTGCCAGTAGCCCCTTGACAGGGGAGATCTATGGCTACACCTTC. It is translated as CASSPLTGEIYGYTF. Combining the CDR3 with reference TRBV19 and TRBJ1-2 gives the whole variable domain DGGITQSPKYLFRKEGQNVTLSCEQNLNHDAMYWYRQDPGQGLRLIYYSQIVNDFQKGDIAEGYSVSREKKESFPLTVTSAQKNPTAFYLCASSPLTGEIYGYTFGSGTRLTVV.

This chain uses TRBV15 with TRBJ2-5, with 7 bases fitting TRBD1. J was trimmed by 2 bases and V by 1 base; bases with no gene match: 13. The CDR3 spans 18 residues. Germline V CDR1 and CDR2: LNHNV, YYDKDF (reference sequence). The CDR3, as DNA: TGTGCCACCAGCAGAGGACCCAGGGGACAGACAAAACAAGAGACCCAGTACTTC. This codes for CATSRGPRGQTKQETQYF.

The V and J genes are TRBV3-1 (or the pseudogene TRBV3-2) and TRBJ2-2; 9 nucleotides match TRBD2. Germline assignment: CDR1 LGHDT and CDR2 YNNKEL (reference sequence). This CDR3 has 13 amino acids. J gave up 8 bases and V 6 bases, and 4 bases lay outside the gene matches. The CDR3 loop reads CASSRTSVGELFF. CDR3 nucleotides: TGTGCCAGCAGTCGGACTAGCGTTGGGGAGCTGTTTTTT.